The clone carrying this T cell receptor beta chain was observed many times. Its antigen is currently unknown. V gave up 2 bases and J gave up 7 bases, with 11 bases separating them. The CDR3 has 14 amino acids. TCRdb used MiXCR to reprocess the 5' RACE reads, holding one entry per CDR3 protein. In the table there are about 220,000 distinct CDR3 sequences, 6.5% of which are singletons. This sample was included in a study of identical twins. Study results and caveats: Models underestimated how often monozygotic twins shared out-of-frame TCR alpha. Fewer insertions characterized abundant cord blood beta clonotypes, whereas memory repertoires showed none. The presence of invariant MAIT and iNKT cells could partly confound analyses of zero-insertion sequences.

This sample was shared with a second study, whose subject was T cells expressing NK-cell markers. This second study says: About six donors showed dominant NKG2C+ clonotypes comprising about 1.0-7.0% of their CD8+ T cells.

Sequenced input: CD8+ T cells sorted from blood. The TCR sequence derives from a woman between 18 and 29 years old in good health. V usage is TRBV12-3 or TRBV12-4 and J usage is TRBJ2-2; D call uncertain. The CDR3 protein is CASSLMGWDGELFF. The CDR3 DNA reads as TGTGCCAGCAGTTTAATGGGGTGGGACGGGGAGCTGTTTTTT.